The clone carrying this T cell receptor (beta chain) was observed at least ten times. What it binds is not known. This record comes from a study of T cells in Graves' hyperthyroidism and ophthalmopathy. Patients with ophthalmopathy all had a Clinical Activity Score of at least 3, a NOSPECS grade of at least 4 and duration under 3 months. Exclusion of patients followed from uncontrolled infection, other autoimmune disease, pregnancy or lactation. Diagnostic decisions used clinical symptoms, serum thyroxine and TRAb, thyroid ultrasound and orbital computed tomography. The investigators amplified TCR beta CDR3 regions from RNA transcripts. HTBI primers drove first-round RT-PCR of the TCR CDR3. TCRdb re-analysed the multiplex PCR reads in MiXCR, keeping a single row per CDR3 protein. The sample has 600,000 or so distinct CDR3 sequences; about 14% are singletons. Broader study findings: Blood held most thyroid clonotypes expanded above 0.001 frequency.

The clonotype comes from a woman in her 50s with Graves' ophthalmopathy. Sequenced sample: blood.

The CDR3 DNA reads as TGTGCCAGCAGTGGGGACAGTGGAGGTGATCAGCCCCAGCATTTT. This sequence encodes CASSGDSGGDQPQHF. This rearrangement joins TRBV2 to TRBJ1-5; 7 bases fit TRBD1. The CDR3 consists of 15 residues. V lost 4 bases to trimming and J lost 5 bases; unmatched junction nucleotides: 8. CDR1 and CDR2 from the germline V gene are SNHLY and FYNNEI.